The 3 T cell receptor beta chains listed next were all sequenced from one sample in a study of control samples from healthy donors and cancer patients. Sequencing was performed with immunoSEQ multiplex PCR; in TCRdb, only in-frame clones are kept and a portion is missing. The sample has about 53,000 clones, 75% to 90% seen once. The sample taken for sequencing was PBMCs. Source of these receptors: a man aged 60 to 75 with head and neck cancer.

This chain's CDR3 is CASSLALSGNTIYF. The CDR3 nucleotides are TGTGCCAGCAGTTTAGCCCTCTCTGGAAACACCATATATTTT. The rearrangement links TRBV6-5 to TRBJ1-3; D call uncertain. The V end lost 4 bases, the J end lost 0 bases, and 7 bases lay between the germline ends. This CDR3 is built from 14 residues. The germline V gene has CDR1 MNHEY and CDR2 SVGAGI.

This sequence joins TRBV11-3 and TRBJ2-2; no clear D gene. In germline, CDR1 is SGHNT, CDR2 YENEEA. The CDR3 is 13 residues long. Between the trimmed V and J ends, which lost 0 bases and 7 bases, there was a span of 6 bases. Here the CDR3 reads CASSLDLNGELFF. As DNA, the CDR3 is TGTGCCAGCAGCTTAGATCTGAACGGGGAGCTGTTTTTT.

DNA of the CDR3: TGTGCCAGCAGCCAAAGACAGGGTTTCCTAAGCGAGCAGTACTTC. Translated: CASSQRQGFLSEQYF. V and J are TRBV7-2 and TRBJ2-7; 7 bases are shared with TRBD1. The trim removed 5 bases at V and 6 bases at J, leaving 13 bases unmatched. The CDR3 is 15 residues long. CDR1 and CDR2 from the germline V gene are SGHTA and FQGNSA.